This T cell receptor beta chain was captured by sequencing in a study of T cell responses to AZD1222 COVID-19 vaccine. V lost 2 bases and J 0 bases, leaving 6 bases between the germline ends. CDR3 length equals 15 residues. Germline V gene lookup returns CDR1 SGHKS and CDR2 YYEKEE (reference sequence). This clone came up a few times. Its target is not known. Here immunoSEQ multiplex PCR was the method, and the copy in TCRdb shows in-frame clones only, minus some. The sample includes about 120,000 clones, roughly 89% of them seen just once. The study's findings and limits: Distributed over spike, vaccine-associated CD4 TCRs predominated at 160-218 and 743-854. Repertoire sampling happened only post peak T cell response. Increased Spike-specific TCR breadth and depth were observed after two AZD1222 doses. Clonal diversity was possibly underestimated, and white British individuals and females predominated among donors.

This clonotype was sampled from an adult in good health. The input for sequencing was peripheral blood, taken on day 0 of AZD1222 vaccination. The rearrangement links TRBV5-5 to TRBJ1-6; D remains unclear. The chain's CDR3 is CASSFGGSYNSPLHF. CDR3 sequence (DNA): TGTGCCAGCAGCTTTGGCGGCTCCTATAATTCACCCCTCCACTTT.